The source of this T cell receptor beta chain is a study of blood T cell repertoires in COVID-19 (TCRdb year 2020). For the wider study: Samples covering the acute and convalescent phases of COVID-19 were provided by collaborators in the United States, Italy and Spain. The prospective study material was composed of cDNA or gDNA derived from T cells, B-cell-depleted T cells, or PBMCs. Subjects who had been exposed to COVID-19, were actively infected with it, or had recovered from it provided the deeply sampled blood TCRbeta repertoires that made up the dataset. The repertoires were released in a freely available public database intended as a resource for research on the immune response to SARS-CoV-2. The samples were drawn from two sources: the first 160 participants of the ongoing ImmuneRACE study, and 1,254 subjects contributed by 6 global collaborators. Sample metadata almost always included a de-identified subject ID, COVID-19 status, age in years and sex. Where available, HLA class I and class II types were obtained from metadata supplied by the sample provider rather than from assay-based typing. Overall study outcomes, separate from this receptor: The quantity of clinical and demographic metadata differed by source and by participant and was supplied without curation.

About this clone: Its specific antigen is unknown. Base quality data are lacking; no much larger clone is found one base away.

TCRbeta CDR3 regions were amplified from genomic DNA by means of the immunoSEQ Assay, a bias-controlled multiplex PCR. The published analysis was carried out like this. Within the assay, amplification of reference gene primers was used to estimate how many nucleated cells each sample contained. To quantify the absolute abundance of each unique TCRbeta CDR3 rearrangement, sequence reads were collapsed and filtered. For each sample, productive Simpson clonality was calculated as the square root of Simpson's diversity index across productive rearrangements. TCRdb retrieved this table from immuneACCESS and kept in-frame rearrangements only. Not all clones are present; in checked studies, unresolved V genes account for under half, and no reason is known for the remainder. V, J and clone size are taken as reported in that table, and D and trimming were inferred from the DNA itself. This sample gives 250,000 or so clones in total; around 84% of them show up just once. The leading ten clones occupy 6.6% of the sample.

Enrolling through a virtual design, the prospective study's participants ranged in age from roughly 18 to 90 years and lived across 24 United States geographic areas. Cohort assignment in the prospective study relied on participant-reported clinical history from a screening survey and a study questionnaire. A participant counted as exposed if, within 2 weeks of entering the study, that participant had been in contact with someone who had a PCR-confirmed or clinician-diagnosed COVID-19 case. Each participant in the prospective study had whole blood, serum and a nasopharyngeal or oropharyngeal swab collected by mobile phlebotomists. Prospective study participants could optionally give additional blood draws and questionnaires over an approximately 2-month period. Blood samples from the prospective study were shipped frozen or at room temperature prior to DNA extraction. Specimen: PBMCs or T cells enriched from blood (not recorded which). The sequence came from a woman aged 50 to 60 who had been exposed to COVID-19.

The nucleotide sequence reads TGTGCCAGCAGCCTAAGCGGGGTTGAGGGGAGAGGCTACACCTTC. The resulting protein is CASSLSGVEGRGYTF. In this chain, TRBV3-1 (or the pseudogene TRBV3-2) is recombined with TRBJ1-2; the best D guess is TRBD1, with 5 bases matching. CDR1 LGHDT and CDR2 YNNKEL were looked up in the germline V gene (reference sequence). From cysteine to phenylalanine, the CDR3 is 15 amino acids long. Only the CDR3 part of the read is kept: 45 bases, read in frame from the first base. V was cut back by 4 bases and J by 8 bases, leaving a gap of 20 bases between them.